A selection of T cell receptor beta chains follows, all from one sample in a study of blood T cell repertoires in COVID-19. This table comes from immunoSEQ multiplex PCR, and its TCRdb copy is limited to in-frame clones, with some not included. The table shows 150,000 to 200,000 clones, with 75% to 90% occurring only once. The sequencing sample was made of peripheral blood. These receptors all come from a woman aged 40 to 50 with COVID-19, enrolled during active disease. Each CDR3 is given with its conserved first and last residue. Each record gives: J gene, clone size, D gene, V gene, CDR3 protein, CDR3 DNA. The D gene is left open where the match is weak. The size entry is marked missing in some rows and otherwise reads once, few, many or a size class.

>TRBJ1-5|NA|NA|TRBV27
CASSFGGSNQPQHF
TGTGCCAGCAGTTTCGGAGGGTCCAATCAGCCCCAGCATTTT
>TRBJ1-2|NA|NA|TRBV27
CASSLWGGDYTF
TGTGCCAGCAGTTTATGGGGGGGCGACTACACCTTC
>TRBJ1-3|once|NA|TRBV18
CATVEGVSGNTIYF
TGTGCCACCGTCGAGGGGGTCTCTGGAAACACCATATATTTT
>TRBJ2-1|many|TRBD2|TRBV6-4
CASSVATSGGADEQFF
TGTGCCAGCAGTGTCGCGACTAGCGGGGGGGCGGATGAGCAGTTCTTC
>TRBJ1-4|NA|TRBD1|TRBV5-8
CASSLFQGAEDF
TGTGCCAGCAGCTTGTTTCAGGGGGCGGAGGATTTT
>TRBJ2-7|NA|NA|TRBV11-2
CASSLDFQTYEQYF
TGTGCCAGCAGCTTAGATTTCCAGACCTACGAGCAGTACTTC
>TRBJ1-1|NA|TRBD1|TRBV11-3
CASSSTGTANTEAFF
TGTGCCAGCAGCTCGACCGGGACAGCGAACACTGAAGCTTTCTTT
>TRBJ1-6|once|TRBD1|TRBV6-5
CASSYWDRSDSPLHF
TGTGCCAGCAGTTACTGGGACAGGTCTGATTCACCCCTCCACTTT
>TRBJ1-5|many|TRBD1|TRBV7-9
CASSPGQGAEPQHF
TGTGCCAGCAGCCCGGGACAGGGGGCAGAGCCCCAGCATTTT
>TRBJ1-4|NA|TRBD1|TRBV6-5
CASRGQGWNEKLFF
TGTGCCAGCAGAGGACAGGGCTGGAATGAAAAACTGTTTTTT
>TRBJ2-7|once|TRBD2|TRBV2
CASRPGLAGYEQYF
TGTGCCAGCAGGCCCGGACTAGCGGGCTACGAGCAGTACTTC
>TRBJ2-7|NA|NA|TRBV4-2
CASSQDGGVGYEQYF
TGTGCCAGCAGCCAAGATGGAGGGGTAGGCTACGAGCAGTACTTC
>TRBJ2-5|NA|TRBD1|TRBV6-2/TRBV6-3
CASSYLGTGGETQYF
TGTGCCAGCAGTTACTTAGGGACAGGGGGAGAGACCCAGTACTTC
>TRBJ1-2|few|NA|TRBV11-1
CASSPEADSPYGYTF
TGTGCCAGCAGCCCCGAAGCCGACAGTCCCTATGGCTACACCTTC
>TRBJ1-4|NA|NA|TRBV6-6
CASSWRSSNEKLFF
TGTGCCAGCAGCTGGCGGAGTTCTAATGAAAAACTGTTTTTT
>TRBJ2-5|NA|TRBD1|TRBV6-5
CATGQGGTQYF
TGTGCCACTGGACAGGGTGGGACCCAGTACTTC
>TRBJ2-5|NA|TRBD2|TRBV27
CASSLGGRAEETQYF
TGTGCCAGCAGTTTGGGTGGGAGGGCCGAGGAGACCCAGTACTTC
>TRBJ1-4|few|NA|TRBV6-5
CASRAGTRFNEKLFF
TGTGCCAGCAGGGCCGGGACAAGATTTAATGAAAAACTGTTTTTT
>TRBJ2-4|NA|TRBD1|TRBV29-1
CSAGTGLAKNIQYF
TGCAGCGCTGGGACAGGGCTAGCCAAAAACATTCAGTACTTC
>TRBJ1-1|NA|NA|TRBV10-1
CASSESGPETEAFF
TGCGCCAGCAGTGAGAGCGGACCAGAGACTGAAGCTTTCTTT
>TRBJ2-7|NA|NA|TRBV7-8
CASSWSSYEQYF
TGTGCCAGCAGCTGGAGCTCCTACGAGCAGTACTTC
>TRBJ2-7|NA|TRBD2|TRBV10-1
CASSEAGGSYEQYF
TGCGCCAGCAGTGAAGCGGGAGGGTCCTACGAGCAGTACTTC
>TRBJ1-5|NA|NA|TRBV5-6
CASSLNGRTLNQPQHF
TGTGCCAGCAGCTTGAATGGGAGGACACTCAATCAGCCCCAGCATTTT
>TRBJ1-5|NA|NA|TRBV19
CASSIGRDQPQHF
TGTGCCAGTAGTATAGGACGGGATCAGCCCCAGCATTTT
>TRBJ1-6|NA|TRBD1|TRBV7-8
CASSFSGQGAYSSYNSPLHF
TGTGCCAGCAGCTTTTCGGGACAGGGCGCATATAGCTCCTATAATTCACCCCTCCACTTT
>TRBJ2-5|NA|NA|TRBV7-2
CASKGGVGFTGETQYF
TGTGCCAGCAAAGGGGGGGTCGGGTTCACCGGAGAGACCCAGTACTTC
>TRBJ1-2|NA|TRBD1|TRBV7-2
CASSLWQGAYGYTF
TGTGCCAGCAGCTTATGGCAGGGGGCCTATGGCTACACCTTC
>TRBJ2-7|NA|NA|TRBV6-1
CASSEPQGWAYEQYF
TGTGCCAGCAGTGAACCACAGGGTTGGGCCTACGAGCAGTACTTC
>TRBJ2-4|once|NA|TRBV2
CASTGRGRENIQYF
TGTGCCAGCACGGGCAGGGGAAGGGAAAACATTCAGTACTTC
>TRBJ2-2|NA|NA|TRBV4-2
CASTKLGNTGELFF
TGTGCCAGCACCAAACTAGGGAACACCGGGGAGCTGTTTTTT
>TRBJ2-1|NA|NA|TRBV7-9
CASSPPGGPFNEQFF
TGTGCCAGCAGCCCCCCGGGGGGCCCTTTCAATGAGCAGTTCTTC
>TRBJ2-7|NA|TRBD1|TRBV2
CASRRGLTTNEQYF
TGTGCCAGCAGAAGGGGGCTCACTACCAACGAGCAGTACTTC
>TRBJ2-7|NA|NA|TRBV5-4
CASSLRRGSYEQYF
TGTGCCAGCAGCTTGAGGCGGGGCTCCTACGAGCAGTACTTC
>TRBJ1-2|few|TRBD1|TRBV10-2
CASSGKQGLSTYGYTF
TGCGCCAGCAGTGGGAAACAGGGGCTTAGCACGTATGGCTACACCTTC
>TRBJ1-1|NA|NA|TRBV5-5
CASRVIPGTEAFF
TGTGCCAGCCGGGTTATTCCGGGTACTGAAGCTTTCTTT
>TRBJ2-7|NA|NA|TRBV7-8
CASRGGTDYEQYF
TGTGCCAGCCGAGGCGGGACAGACTACGAGCAGTACTTC
>TRBJ2-7|NA|NA|TRBV13
CASSLDSEQYF
TGTGCCAGCAGCTTGGACAGCGAGCAGTACTTC
>TRBJ2-7|NA|NA|TRBV6-5
CASRLTRDYEQYF
TGTGCCAGCAGACTTACGCGGGACTACGAGCAGTACTTC
>TRBJ2-2|NA|TRBD2|TRBV5-1
CASSLAAGNGELFF
TGCGCCAGCAGCTTAGCAGCGGGAAATGGGGAGCTGTTTTTT
>TRBJ2-7|NA|NA|TRBV27
CASSMTSAYEQYF
TGTGCCAGCAGTATGACTAGTGCCTACGAGCAGTACTTC
>TRBJ1-5|NA|TRBD1|TRBV19
CASSGTGNQPQHF
TGTGCCAGTAGTGGGACAGGTAATCAGCCCCAGCATTTT
>TRBJ2-1|NA|NA|TRBV12-5
CASGIQVRDEQFF
TGTGCTAGTGGTATACAAGTCAGGGATGAGCAGTTCTTC
>TRBJ2-7|NA|TRBD2|TRBV6-5
CASRPASGGNEQYF
TGTGCCAGCAGGCCCGCTAGCGGGGGAAACGAGCAGTACTTC
>TRBJ2-1|NA|NA|TRBV20-1
CSASHGSSYNEQFF
TGCAGTGCTAGTCACGGGAGCTCCTACAATGAGCAGTTCTTC
>TRBJ2-5|NA|TRBD2|TRBV3-1/TRBV3-2
CASSQGVELAGRETQYF
TGTGCCAGCAGCCAAGGAGTCGAGCTAGCGGGTAGGGAGACCCAGTACTTC
>TRBJ1-3|NA|TRBD1|TRBV5-1
CASSLVYRGAVGNTIYF
TGCGCCAGCAGCTTGGTCTACAGGGGGGCGGTAGGAAACACCATATATTTT
>TRBJ1-5|NA|NA|TRBV4-1
CASSQERWQPQHF
TGCGCCAGCAGCCAAGAGCGATGGCAGCCCCAGCATTTT
>TRBJ2-4|few|TRBD2|TRBV27
CASSFAPRLADLAKNIQYF
TGTGCCAGCAGTTTCGCCCCACGGCTAGCGGATCTAGCCAAAAACATTCAGTACTTC
>TRBJ1-2|NA|TRBD1|TRBV2
CASFDRESGYTF
TGTGCCAGCTTCGACAGGGAGTCTGGCTACACCTTC
>TRBJ1-2|few|NA|TRBV19
CASSISGWDYGYTF
TGTGCCAGTAGTATATCAGGGTGGGATTATGGCTACACCTTC
>TRBJ2-3|NA|NA|TRBV5-1
CASSSLDTQYF
TGCGCCAGCAGCTCCTTAGATACGCAGTATTTT
>TRBJ1-1|NA|NA|TRBV27
CASSSRSTEAFF
TGTGCCAGCAGTTCACGGTCCACTGAAGCTTTCTTT
>TRBJ2-1|NA|NA|TRBV24-1
CATSDGLGDEQFF
TGTGCCACCAGTGACGGACTGGGTGATGAGCAGTTCTTC
>TRBJ2-7|NA|NA|TRBV5-1
CASSGSGSPEQYF
TGCGCCAGCAGCGGGAGTGGGTCGCCGGAGCAGTACTTC
>TRBJ2-7|NA|TRBD2|TRBV11-2
CASSFGGLTYEQYF
TGTGCCAGCAGCTTCGGGGGGTTAACGTACGAGCAGTACTTC